The clone carrying this T cell receptor (beta chain) was counted at least ten times. Its antigen remains unknown. The data stem from a study of T cells in Graves' hyperthyroidism and ophthalmopathy. The wider study: Specimen type is peripheral blood, collected at initial diagnosis prior to any treatment.

Thyroid ultrasound, orbital computed tomography, clinical symptoms, and serum thyroxine and TRAb underpinned diagnoses. The source material, RNA transcripts, was used to amplify TCR beta CDR3 regions. The HTBI primer set was used in a first-round RT-PCR of the TCR CDR3. From the multiplex PCR reads, TCRdb called clonotypes with MiXCR, one entry per CDR3 protein. The data hold 350,000 to 450,000 distinct CDR3 sequences, with roughly 13% observed a single time. The CDR3 loop spans 16 amino acids. V was clipped by 3 bases and J by 0 bases, with 13 bases between them. Germline CDR1 reads KGHSH; CDR2 reads LQKENI. Notes on the study in general: Ophthalmopathy, as predicted by the model, came a median approximately 6.5 months after the prediction. Among clonotypes expanded in thyroid above 0.001, most were also found in blood.

Input material: blood. This TCR came from a man aged 45-60 years with Graves' ophthalmopathy. The rearrangement uses TRBV18 and TRBJ2-3; D might be TRBD2 (6 bases). The DNA of the CDR3 is TGTGCCAGCTCACCCCCCTCGCGGGGAAGCACAGATACGCAGTATTTT. Translating gives CASSPPSRGSTDTQYF.